This T cell receptor (beta chain) was recovered during a study of shared clonotypes between healthy human individuals (dated by TCRdb to the early 2020s). Notes on the research overall: The cohort comprised a couple of women and three men aged 18 to 49 years. Blood TCR repertoires of five healthy adults were deeply sequenced to estimate repertoire size and the extent of clonotype sharing between individuals. Libraries were prepared and TCR repertoires were sequenced by different laboratories using diverse techniques, in order to increase sequencing depth and limit assay-specific biases. Each donor's leukapheresis produced roughly between roughly 0.85 and 9 billion PBMCs. Study-wide findings and limitations: Sampling was restricted to blood, and TCR repertoires in tissues likely differ from the TCR repertoires found in blood. Pairwise subsampling indicated that sequencing depth was expected to affect the degree of clonotype sharing among donors. Because the study included a small number of donors, the genetic and exposure-history diversity represented was limited.

TCR CDR3 regions were amplified from genomic DNA by multiplex PCR using the deep immunoSEQ assay. Genomic DNA extracted from each cell subset was distributed evenly over all wells of several immunoSEQ 96-well plates, and each plate served as one replicate. Each replicate PCR for unsorted PBMC received about 310 ng genomic DNA, equal to about 30,000 T cell genomes. Unsorted PBMC genomic DNA was sequenced across ten immunoSEQ deep assay plates. Purified libraries were measured with a Qubit 3.0 fluorometer, size-checked on a Bioanalyzer 2100, and measured again with the KAPA Library Quantification kit. Every immunoSEQ 96-well plate was sequenced on a dedicated single-read 150-cycle Illumina NextSeq 550 flow cell. Regarding the original processing steps: The immunoSEQ output contained only junctional sequences without quality scores, so filtering could not match that applied to full-length reads. Sequences were annotated with PyIR, a Python wrapper for IgBLAST v1.9, and V/J genes and CDR3 were assigned using IMGT germline references. Reads were filtered out if the reads had weak V/J assignments (E-value above 1e-6), no CDR3, stop codons, out-of-frame junctions, or ambiguous translated residues. V3J clonotypes were defined by identical inferred V gene, J gene, and CDR3 amino acid sequence. To compute the percentage overlap between repertoires, the number of shared unique clonotypes was divided by the size of the smaller repertoire. Richness of each repertoire was evaluated using RTK rarefaction, the Chao1 estimator, and Recon v2.1 estimates of unobserved clonotypes. The immuneACCESS repertoire file appears here via TCRdb, limited to in-frame rearrangements. These files lack a portion of the clones; in checked studies, under half of the deficit traces to unresolved V genes, and the cause of the others is not known. That table furnishes V, J and clone size, whereas the DNA furnished D and trimming. Across this sample there are about 510,000 clones, with approximately 79% seen only once. The top ten hold roughly an eighth of the sample.

The donors were healthy, HIV-negative adults who had no recently reported acute infections or vaccinations. Every donor was a Caucasian adult living in Nashville, Tennessee, USA. For unsorted samples, tens of millions of PBMCs were counted and genomic DNA was extracted with the QIAamp DNA Blood Mini kit. After blood collection by leukapheresis, PBMCs were isolated using Ficoll-Histopaque density gradient centrifugation and then cryopreserved in the vapor phase of liquid nitrogen. The CDR3 numbers 13 residues from cysteine through phenylalanine. The read is trimmed to its CDR3 DNA, 39 bases read in frame from base 1. The junction carries 9 bases between V and J, which are trimmed by 4 bases and 4 bases respectively. CDR1 is given as SGHTS and CDR2 as YDEGEE, both from the germline V gene. Turning to this clone: The specificity of this receptor is unknown. Per-nucleotide qualities are absent, and no much larger clonotype sits a single base away.

The TCR was taken from a woman aged 40 to 50 in good health. Some clones in this sample may be carry-over from other donors' samples. The chain uses TRBV5-8 and TRBJ2-1, with the D gene not confidently named. The material sequenced was PBMCs. Here the CDR3 is given as CASSRTVYNEQFF. Here is the DNA: TGTGCCAGCAGCAGGACCGTATACAATGAGCAGTTCTTC.